The 21 T cell receptor beta chains below all came from one sample that was sequenced in a study of blood T cell repertoires in COVID-19. Here immunoSEQ multiplex PCR was the method, and the copy in TCRdb shows in-frame clones only, minus some. The top ten clones hold just over 8% of a sample with about 480,000 clones, 88% of them seen once. Sequencing was carried out using PBMCs or T cells enriched from blood (not recorded which). Receptors were obtained from a woman aged 55-69 years who had recovered from COVID-19.

The CDR3 bases are TGCGCCAGCACCGCCCCGACAGGGATGGATACGCAGTATTTT. Protein: CASTAPTGMDTQYF. The genes are TRBV5-1 and TRBJ2-3; 7 nucleotides match TRBD1. Germline V gene sequence: CDR1 SGHRS, CDR2 YFSETQ. The CDR3 sequence is 14 residues long. V gave up 6 bases and J gave up 6 bases; unmatched junction bases: 10.

V is TRBV10-3 and J is TRBJ1-2; D is uncertain. The CDR3 consists of 13 residues. The V and J ends lost 10 bases and 9 bases respectively, with 21 bases between them. Germline CDR1 is ENHRY and CDR2 is SYGVKD. CDR3 DNA: TGTGCCACCCTTAGGACGGACTCCCCAAGCTACACCTTC. It encodes CATLRTDSPSYTF.

This rearrangement joins TRBV23-1 to TRBJ2-5; TRBD1 agrees at 8 bases. TRBV23-1 belongs to the ORF category, with a function that is uncertain. The CDR3 extends over 15 amino acids. After removal of 0 bases from V and 3 bases from J, the junction contained 3 bases not matched to a gene. As DNA, the CDR3 is TGCGCCAGCAGTCAATCCGGACAGGGAGAAGAGACCCAGTACTTC. Protein: CASSQSGQGEETQYF.

This clone appeared a single time. The CDR3 DNA is TGCAGTGCTAGTGGTCCCTCGAACACTGAAGCTTTCTTT. Amino acid sequence: CSASGPSNTEAFF. The J gene is TRBJ1-1, the V gene TRBV20-1, with D unclear. The CDR3 contains 13 residues. Trimming removed 3 bases from V and 1 base from J, with 9 bases in between. Germline V lookup: CDR1 DFQATT, CDR2 SNEGSKA (reference sequence).

This chain links TRBV5-1 with TRBJ1-2; no clear D. Germline CDR1 SGHRS, CDR2 YFSETQ. V was shortened by 2 bases and J by 2 bases, with 10 bases between the two germline ends. The CDR3 contains 14 residues. The CDR3 protein is CASSLSSPNYGYTF. Here the CDR3 DNA reads TGCGCCAGCAGCTTAAGTAGTCCCAACTATGGCTACACCTTC.

This clone was counted between two and nine times. CDR3 nucleotide sequence: TGTGCCAGTAGTAAGCGCCGGGACAACCAAGAGACCCAGTACTTC. This gives the protein CASSKRRDNQETQYF. The chain is built from TRBV19 and TRBJ2-5, with D maybe TRBD1 (6 bases). The CDR3 runs to 15 residues. The ends were cut back, 4 bases at V and 0 bases at J, with 12 bases in the middle. The germline gives CDR1 LNHDA, CDR2 SQIVND (reference sequence).

The V call is TRBV5-8, the J call TRBJ1-3; D gene uncertain. Trimming removed 4 bases at V and 0 bases at J, with 11 bases between. Germline V gene lookup returns CDR1 SGHTS and CDR2 YDEGEE. The CDR3 is 15 amino acids. CDR3 sequence (DNA): TGTGCCAGCAGCCCCCGAGGGTACTCTGGAAACACCATATATTTT. Translation: CASSPRGYSGNTIYF. Together with reference TRBV5-8 and TRBJ1-3, the CDR3 gives the full variable domain: EAGVTQSPTHLIKTRGQQATLRCSPISGHTSVYWYQQALGLGLQFLLWYDEGEERNRGNFPPRFSGRQFPNYSSELNVNALELEDSALYLCASSPRGYSGNTIYFGEGSWLTVV.

The J gene is TRBJ1-4, the V gene TRBV5-1; no clear D gene. The V gene lost 4 bases and the J gene lost 6 bases, with 16 bases spanning the gap. Germline V gene sequence: CDR1 SGHRS, CDR2 YFSETQ. There are 15 residues in the CDR3. Here the CDR3 reads CASSRLGREDEKLFF. The CDR3 nucleotides read TGCGCCAGCAGCAGGTTGGGAAGGGAGGATGAAAAACTGTTTTTT.

The V and J genes are TRBV9 and TRBJ2-3; TRBD1 might be the D (6 bases). Germline CDR1 and CDR2: SGDLS and YYNGEE. V was trimmed by 2 bases and J by 0 bases, leaving 16 bases between them. This CDR3 has 17 amino acids. In DNA form, the CDR3 reads TGTGCCAGCAGCGTCCCTTTGGGACACCAAAGCACAGATACGCAGTATTTT. Its protein product is CASSVPLGHQSTDTQYF.

The J gene is TRBJ1-5, the V gene TRBV28; D is undetermined. This CDR3 comprises 18 residues. V was pared by 5 bases and J by 3 bases, with 23 bases between. From germline, CDR1 is MDHEN and CDR2 SYDVKM. CDR3: CASSPVLQRVVVNQPQHF. The CDR3 region has the DNA TGTGCCAGCAGTCCTGTCCTCCAGCGGGTTGTTGTCAATCAGCCCCAGCATTTT.

The J gene is TRBJ1-4, the V gene TRBV29-1; 10 bases align to TRBD1. This CDR3 has 14 amino acids. Germline loops: CDR1 SQVTM, CDR2 ANQGSEA. The junction had 1 base not matched to a gene; V was cut back by 5 bases and J by 1 base. The CDR3 loop is CSVRTGGTNEKLFF. The DNA for the CDR3 is TGCAGCGTTCGGACAGGGGGAACTAATGAAAAACTGTTTTTT.

The CDR3: CASTRQLSNQPQHF. The CDR3 region has the DNA TGTGCCAGTACCAGACAGTTAAGCAATCAGCCCCAGCATTTT. The V gene is TRBV19, the J gene TRBJ1-5, with D possibly matching TRBD1 (5 bases). Trimming left V 7 bases short and J 1 base short, with 11 bases between. This CDR3 region has 14 residues. Germline values: CDR1 LNHDA, CDR2 SQIVND (reference sequence). The full variable domain, with the rest looked up from reference TRBV19 and TRBJ1-5, is DGGITQSPKYLFRKEGQNVTLSCEQNLNHDAMYWYRQDPGQGLRLIYYSQIVNDFQKGDIAEGYSVSREKKESFPLTVTSAQKNPTAFYLCASTRQLSNQPQHFGDGTRLSIL.

The chain recombines TRBV7-8 with TRBJ1-1; D is unresolved. Trimming stripped 5 bases from V and 2 bases from J, with 9 bases between. The germline V gene has CDR1 SGHVS and CDR2 FQNEAQ. This CDR3 spans 13 amino acids. The CDR3 loop reads CASSGLFNTEAFF. For the CDR3, the DNA is TGTGCCAGCAGCGGGCTATTTAACACTGAAGCTTTCTTT. The full variable domain, with the rest looked up from reference TRBV7-8 and TRBJ1-1, is GAGVSQSPRYKVAKRGQDVALRCDPISGHVSLFWYQQALGQGPEFLTYFQNEAQLDKSGLPSDRFFAERPEGSVSTLKIQRTQQEDSAVYLCASSGLFNTEAFFGQGTRLTVV.

This clone was counted a few times. The chain carries TRBV4-1 and TRBJ1-2; D is ambiguous. The germline V gene has CDR1 MGHRA and CDR2 YSYEKL. This CDR3 has 14 amino acids. Deletions cut 4 bases from V and 2 bases from J, with 11 bases between. Here the CDR3 DNA reads TGCGCCAGCAGCCGGGAGGTTATAAACTATGGCTACACCTTC. Protein product: CASSREVINYGYTF.

This chain joins TRBV7-6 and TRBJ1-1; TRBD1 aligns across 7 bases. CDR1 and CDR2 from the germline V gene are SGHVS and FNYEAQ. V was pared by 6 bases and J by 5 bases, with 9 bases of the junction left unmatched. This CDR3 has 14 residues. Here the CDR3 DNA reads TGTGCCAGCAGTGCTACAAGGGGGCCAACTGAAGCTTTCTTT. It yields the protein CASSATRGPTEAFF.

V gene TRBV24-1 combines with J gene TRBJ1-6, with a weak D call TRBD1 (5 bases). Germline V gives CDR1 KGHDR, CDR2 SFDVKD. Between the trimmed V and J ends, which lost 6 bases and 5 bases, there was a span of 10 bases. The CDR3 covers 14 residues. CDR3 bases: TGTGCCACCAGTCAGGGCCCCGATAATTCACCCCTCCACTTT. Encoded protein: CATSQGPDNSPLHF.

The chain combines TRBV11-2 with TRBJ1-5, with TRBD1 matching 8 bases. The germline gives CDR1 SGHAT, CDR2 FQNNGV. This CDR3 spans 13 amino acids. Trimming took 4 bases from V and 6 from J; bases not matched to a gene: 2. CDR3 sequence: CASSSGGTQPQHF. The CDR3 DNA sequence: TGTGCCAGCAGCTCAGGGGGCACTCAGCCCCAGCATTTT.

This chain links TRBV10-3 with TRBJ2-1; 10 bases line up with TRBD2. This CDR3 contains 15 residues. Germline V CDR1 and CDR2: ENHRY, SYGVKD. V trimming: 2 bases; J trimming: 7 bases; junction bases outside the gene matches: 5. The CDR3 protein is CAISEIPSGGNEQFF. CDR3 bases: TGTGCCATCAGTGAGATCCCTAGCGGGGGAAATGAGCAGTTCTTC.

The rearrangement links TRBV30 to TRBJ1-6, with TRBD1 identical over 8 bases. J gave up 6 bases and V 0 bases, and 10 bases lay outside the gene matches. CDR1 and CDR2 from the germline V gene are GTSNPN and SVGIG (reference sequence). This CDR3 has 17 residues. CDR3 DNA sequence: TGTGCCTGGAGTGTCCCACCGACAGGGGTAGGTAATTCACCCCTCCACTTT. Its protein product is CAWSVPPTGVGNSPLHF. Using reference TRBV30 and TRBJ1-6 for the parts outside the CDR3, the full variable domain is SQTIHQWPATLVQPVGSPLSLECTVEGTSNPNLYWYRQAAGRGLQLLFYSVGIGQISSEVPQNLSASRPQDRQFILSSKKLLLSDSGFYLCAWSVPPTGVGNSPLHFGNGTRLTVT.

The V gene is TRBV12-5, the J gene TRBJ1-2; 10 bases are shared with TRBD1. V was clipped by 0 bases and J by 5 bases; unmatched bases: 3. The CDR3 is 15 residues long. CDR1 and CDR2 from the germline V gene are LGHNT and FRNRAP. The CDR3 protein is CASGLVPGQGYGYTF. In nucleotides, the CDR3 is TGTGCTAGTGGTTTGGTTCCGGGACAGGGGTATGGCTACACCTTC. Filled out from reference TRBV12-5 and TRBJ1-2, the complete variable domain reads DARVTQTPRHKVTEMGQEVTMRCQPILGHNTVFWYRQTMMQGLELLAYFRNRAPLDDSGMPKDRFSAEMPDATLATLKIQPSEPRDSAVYFCASGLVPGQGYGYTFGSGTRLTVV.

The gene calls are TRBV4-1 and TRBJ1-2; 10 bases agree with TRBD1. The CDR3 consists of 14 residues. V shed 2 bases and J 6 bases; nucleotides not matched to a gene: 3. Per the germline V gene, CDR1 is MGHRA and CDR2 is YSYEKL. This CDR3 reads CASSQPGQGNGYTF. The CDR3, as DNA: TGCGCCAGCAGCCAACCGGGACAGGGGAATGGCTACACCTTC.